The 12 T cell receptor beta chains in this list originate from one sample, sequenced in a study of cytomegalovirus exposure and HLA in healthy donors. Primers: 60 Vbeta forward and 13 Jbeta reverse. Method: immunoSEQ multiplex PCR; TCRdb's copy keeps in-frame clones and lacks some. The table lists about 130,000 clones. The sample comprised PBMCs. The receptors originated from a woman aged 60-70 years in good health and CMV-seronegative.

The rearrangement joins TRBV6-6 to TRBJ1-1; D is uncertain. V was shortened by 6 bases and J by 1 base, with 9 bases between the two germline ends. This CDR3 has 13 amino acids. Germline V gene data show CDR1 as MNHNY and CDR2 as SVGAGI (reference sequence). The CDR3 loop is CASRYTENTEAFF. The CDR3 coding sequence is TGTGCCAGCAGGTATACAGAGAACACTGAAGCTTTCTTT.

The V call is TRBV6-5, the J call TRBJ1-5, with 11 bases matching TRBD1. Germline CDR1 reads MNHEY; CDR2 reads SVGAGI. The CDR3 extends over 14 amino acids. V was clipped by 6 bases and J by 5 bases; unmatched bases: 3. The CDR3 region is CASRSGQGDQPQHF. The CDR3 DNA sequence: TGTGCCAGCAGATCGGGACAGGGGGATCAGCCCCAGCATTTT.

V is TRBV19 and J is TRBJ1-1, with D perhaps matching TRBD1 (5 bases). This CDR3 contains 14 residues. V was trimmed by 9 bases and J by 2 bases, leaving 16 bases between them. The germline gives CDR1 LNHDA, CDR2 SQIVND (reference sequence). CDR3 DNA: TGTGCCAGGAGGCGTGGGGGGGAAAACACTGAAGCTTTCTTT. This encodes CARRRGGENTEAFF.

The CDR3 is CASSQISGSPNIQYF. The CDR3 nucleotides read TGTGCCAGCAGCCAGATCAGCGGGAGTCCAAACATTCAGTACTTC. V usage is TRBV14 and J usage is TRBJ2-4; 8 nucleotides match TRBD2. After removal of 3 bases from V and 6 bases from J, the junction contained 7 bases not matched to a gene. The CDR3 length is 15 residues. The V gene's germline CDR1 is SGHDN and CDR2 FVKESK.

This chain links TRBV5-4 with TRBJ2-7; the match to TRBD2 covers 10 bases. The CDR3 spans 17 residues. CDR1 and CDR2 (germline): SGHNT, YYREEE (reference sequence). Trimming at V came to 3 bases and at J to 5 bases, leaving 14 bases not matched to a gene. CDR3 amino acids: CASSSPQGSSGSDEQYF. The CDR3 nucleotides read TGTGCCAGCAGCTCACCCCAGGGGTCTAGCGGGAGCGACGAGCAGTACTTC.

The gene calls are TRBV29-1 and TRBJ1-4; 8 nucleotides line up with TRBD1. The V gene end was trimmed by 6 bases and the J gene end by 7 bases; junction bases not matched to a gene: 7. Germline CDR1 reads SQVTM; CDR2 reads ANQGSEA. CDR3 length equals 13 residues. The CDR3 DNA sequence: TGCAGCGTCATAGGACAGGGCCCTGAAAAACTGTTTTTT. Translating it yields CSVIGQGPEKLFF.

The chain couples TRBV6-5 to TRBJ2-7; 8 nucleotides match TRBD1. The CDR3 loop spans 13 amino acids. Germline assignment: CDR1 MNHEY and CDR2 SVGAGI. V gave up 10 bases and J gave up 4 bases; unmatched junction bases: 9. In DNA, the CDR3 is TGTGCCACCCTTGGACAGGGTAAATACGAGCAGTACTTC. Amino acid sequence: CATLGQGKYEQYF.

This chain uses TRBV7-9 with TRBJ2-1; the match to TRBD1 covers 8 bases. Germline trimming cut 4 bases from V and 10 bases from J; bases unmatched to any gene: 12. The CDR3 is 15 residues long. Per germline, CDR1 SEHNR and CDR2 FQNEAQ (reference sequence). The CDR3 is CASSSTGQGTSEQFF. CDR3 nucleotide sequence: TGTGCCAGCAGCTCCACAGGACAGGGTACGAGCGAGCAGTTCTTC.

The CDR3, as DNA: TGTGCCAGCAGCTTAATACAGGGGGCGGCCAATGAGCAGTTCTTC. Protein product: CASSLIQGAANEQFF. The genes are TRBV5-6 and TRBJ2-1; 9 nucleotides agree with TRBD1. V gave up 2 bases and J gave up 6 bases; unmatched junction bases: 6. The germline V gene encodes CDR1 SGHDT and CDR2 YYEEEE. The CDR3 consists of 15 residues.

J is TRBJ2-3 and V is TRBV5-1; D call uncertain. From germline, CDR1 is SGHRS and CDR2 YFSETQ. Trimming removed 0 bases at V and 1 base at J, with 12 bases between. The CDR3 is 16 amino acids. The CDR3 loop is CASSLGNIVGTDTQYF. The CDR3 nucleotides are TGCGCCAGCAGCTTGGGAAACATTGTTGGCACAGATACGCAGTATTTT.

CDR3 in DNA: TGTGCCTCCAACCGGAGGGACACTGAAGCTTTCTTT. Amino acids: CASNRRDTEAFF. The chain couples TRBV28 to TRBJ1-1; D not resolved. Per germline, CDR1 MDHEN and CDR2 SYDVKM. V gave up 11 bases and J gave up 3 bases, with 13 bases separating them. This CDR3 spans 12 amino acids. Complete variable domain (other parts from reference TRBV28 and TRBJ1-1): DVKVTQSSRYLVKRTGEKVFLECVQDMDHENMFWYRQDPGLGLRLIYFSYDVKMKEKGDIPEGYSVSREKKERFSLILESASTNQTSMYLCASNRRDTEAFFGQGTRLTVV.

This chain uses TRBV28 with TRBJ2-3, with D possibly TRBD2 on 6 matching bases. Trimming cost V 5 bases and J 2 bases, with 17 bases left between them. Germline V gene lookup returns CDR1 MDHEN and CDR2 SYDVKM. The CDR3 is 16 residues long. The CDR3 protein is CASSLPGSGLTDTQYF. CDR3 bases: TGTGCCAGCAGTCTTCCCGGGAGCGGACTCACAGATACGCAGTATTTT.